This passage covers 9 T cell receptor beta chains from one sample sequenced in a study of blood T cell repertoires in COVID-19. Data came from immunoSEQ multiplex PCR; TCRdb stores just in-frame clones and leaves some out. Of 200,000 to 300,000 clones in the sample, around 86% were seen once. Sequencing was carried out using peripheral blood. These receptors were collected from a man aged 35-49 years who had recovered from COVID-19.

This clone was recorded a few times. The chain combines TRBV23-1 with TRBJ2-1; TRBD1 is a possible D gene (6 bases). TRBV23-1 is an open reading frame whose function is uncertain. The ends were cut back, 6 bases at V and 6 bases at J, with 18 bases in the middle. The CDR3 loop spans 15 amino acids. Here the CDR3 DNA reads TGCGCCAGCAGAGACTCTGGGACAACTTGCAATGAGCAGTTCTTC. Its protein is CASRDSGTTCNEQFF.

The V call is TRBV21-1, the J call TRBJ2-3; TRBD2 is the table's D call and was not checked against the DNA. TRBV21-1 counts as a pseudogene. The CDR3 sequence is 19 residues long. The CDR3 DNA reads as TGTGCCAGCAGCAAAGGTAGGGGCCCTAGCGGGAGGAATACAGATACGCAGTATTTT. It codes for CASSKGRGPSGRNTDTQYF.

The chain links TRBV12-3 or TRBV12-4 to TRBJ2-3; TRBD1 matches 7 bases. V shed 1 base, J shed 10 bases, and the junction held 2 bases outside the gene matches. The CDR3 covers 12 residues. CDR3 loop: CASSLGQGAQYF. CDR3 DNA sequence: TGTGCCAGCAGTTTAGGCCAGGGGGCGCAGTATTTT.

This sequence joins TRBV7-8 and TRBJ2-1; TRBD2 matches at 8 bases. The CDR3 runs to 20 residues. Per germline, CDR1 SGHVS and CDR2 FQNEAQ. Unmatched junction bases numbered 22, after V lost 2 bases and J lost 7 bases. The CDR3 nucleotides are TGTGCCAGCAGCTTATTTTCCGGCATTTCCGGGAGGGCCTCGAGTAATGAGCAGTTCTTC. This encodes CASSLFSGISGRASSNEQFF.

The J gene is TRBJ1-6, the V gene TRBV14; no clear D. The CDR3 is 14 residues long. Germline values: CDR1 SGHDN, CDR2 FVKESK. V lost 4 bases and J lost 4, with 8 bases in between. CDR3: CASSRRGYNSPLHF. For the CDR3, the DNA is TGTGCCAGCAGCCGGCGAGGTTATAATTCACCCCTCCACTTT.

J is TRBJ2-7 and V is TRBV7-8, with 7 bases that match TRBD1. Germline V gives CDR1 SGHVS, CDR2 FQNEAQ. The CDR3 is 17 residues long. Trimming took 5 bases from V and 6 from J; bases not matched to a gene: 19. The CDR3 sequence is CASSPGQFTGVGSEQYF. The CDR3 bases are TGTGCCAGCAGCCCGGGCCAGTTCACAGGGGTAGGATCCGAGCAGTACTTC.

The chain is built from TRBV25-1 and TRBJ2-7; D is possibly TRBD2 (5 bases). Germline values: CDR1 MGHDK, CDR2 SYGVNS. This CDR3 region has 13 residues. Deletions cut 3 bases from V and 8 bases from J, with 14 bases between. The CDR3 region has the DNA TGTGCCAGCAGTGATCCCCGGGGAGTAAAGCAGTACTTC. It codes for CASSDPRGVKQYF.

The chain joins TRBV12-3 or TRBV12-4 to TRBJ1-3, with 11 bases fitting TRBD1. Trimming at V came to 5 bases and at J to 16 bases, leaving 7 bases not matched to a gene. The CDR3 is 12 amino acids. The CDR3 protein is CASSGQGAANYF. The CDR3 DNA sequence: TGTGCCAGCAGTGGACAGGGGGCGGCGAATTATTTT.

This clone was recorded at least ten times. This chain uses TRBV12-3 or TRBV12-4 with TRBJ1-6; D gene unclear. CDR3 length: 13 amino acids. V was clipped by 3 bases and J by 10 bases, with 10 bases between them. This chain's CDR3 is CASSFRLESPLHF. Written as DNA, the CDR3 is TGTGCCAGCAGTTTTCGTTTGGAGTCACCCCTCCACTTT.